This T cell receptor (beta chain) was obtained from a study of cytomegalovirus exposure and HLA in healthy donors. Study-level points and caveats: Most CMV-associated TCR beta chains appeared HLA-restricted in a later analysis.

This clone is a singleton in its sample. As yet, its antigen is unknown. 13 Jbeta primers and 60 Vbeta primers were used for the PCR. The data were produced by immunoSEQ multiplex PCR, yet TCRdb's version contains in-frame clones alone and is incomplete. The sample contains around 150,000 clones, approximately 80% of which appear only once. Donors counted as nominally healthy when sampled, yet unrecorded immune exposures were likely. CDR1 and CDR2 (germline): SGHTA, FQGNSA. CDR3 size: 17 residues. Trimming stripped 5 bases from V and 0 bases from J, with 17 bases between. This sequence originates from a man between 25 and 39 years old in good health and CMV-seropositive. The sample was PBMCs. The chain links TRBV7-2 to TRBJ2-1; D may be TRBD2 (5 bases). Here the CDR3 DNA reads TGTGCCAGCAGCCCCTCTTTAGCGAGGAGCTCCTACAATGAGCAGTTCTTC. It codes for CASSPSLARSSYNEQFF.